The sample holds many counts of the clone carrying this TCR beta chain. Its matching antigen is unknown. This record belongs to a study of glioma-infiltrating T cells. In germline, CDR1 is MNHNY, CDR2 SVGAGI (reference sequence). The V gene lost 0 bases and the J gene lost 3 bases, with 11 bases spanning the gap. The CDR3 spans 15 residues. Using RNA template, CDR3s of TCR alpha and beta were amplified with iRepertoire arm-PCR. Tissue mRNA or PBMC total RNA, roughly 95-400 ng, went into one-step reverse transcription and amplification. TCRdb re-called the multiplex PCR reads through MiXCR, storing one row per CDR3 protein. The data show some 160,000 distinct CDR3 sequences, over 40% seen once. Study-wide points: Above-expected tissue-blood divergence occurred in all gliomas, most in low-grade ones. Only very few CDR3 sequences appeared in both tissue and blood.

The chain joins TRBV6-6 to TRBJ1-1, with unresolved D. This receptor was identified in a human donor with low-grade glioma or glioblastoma, undergoing nonglioma brain surgery, or in good health (not recorded which). Specimen: glioma tissue, nonneoplastic brain tissue, or PBMCs (not recorded which). CDR3 sequence reads: CASSYSIYGYTEAFF. For the CDR3, the DNA is TGTGCCAGCAGTTACTCGATATACGGATACACTGAAGCTTTCTTT.